These 26 T cell receptor beta chains share one sample of origin, sequenced in a study of CD8 T cells in Susac syndrome. Random-hexamer reverse transcription was applied to about 0.45 to 1 ug RNA. From the immunoSEQ multiplex PCR reads, TCRdb called clonotypes with MiXCR, one entry per CDR3 protein. The table lists about 130,000 distinct CDR3 sequences, nearly 95% of them singletons, with more than 0.09% in the top ten. Sequencing was carried out using CD4+ T cells from PBMCs. The receptors were sampled from a human donor in good health.

The CDR3 coding sequence is TGCAGCGTTGGGACAGGGACATGGACCGGGGAGCTGTTTTTT. Its translation is CSVGTGTWTGELFF. The chain joins TRBV29-1 to TRBJ2-2; TRBD1 agrees at 8 bases. This CDR3 is 14 amino acids long. Germline CDR1 SQVTM, CDR2 ANQGSEA. Unmatched junction bases numbered 6, after V lost 4 bases and J lost 5 bases.

V is TRBV5-1 and J is TRBJ2-7; 11 bases align to TRBD2. Looked up from germline, CDR1 is SGHRS and CDR2 is YFSETQ. V shed 6 bases and J 4 bases; nucleotides not matched to a gene: 12. This CDR3 has 16 residues. This CDR3 is CASKATSGSSVYEQYF. The CDR3 nucleotides read TGCGCCAGCAAAGCAACTAGCGGGAGTTCGGTTTACGAGCAGTACTTC.

This clonotype was seen a single time. This rearrangement joins TRBV6-1 to TRBJ2-7; 7 nucleotides agree with TRBD1. Germline V gene sequence: CDR1 MNHNS, CDR2 SASEGT. J lost 3 bases, V lost 6 bases, and 14 bases had no gene match. The CDR3 is made up of 16 amino acids. CDR3 amino acids: CASSKKKGTVYYEQYF. The CDR3 DNA reads as TGTGCCAGCAGCAAAAAGAAGGGGACAGTTTACTACGAGCAGTACTTC.

This chain connects TRBV20-1 to TRBJ2-3, with unresolved D. The CDR3 has 10 residues. Trimming cost V 3 bases and J 5 bases, with 3 bases left between them. Germline loops: CDR1 DFQATT, CDR2 SNEGSKA (reference sequence). CDR3 in amino acids: CSASQDTQYF. The CDR3 nucleotides are TGCAGTGCTAGCCAAGATACGCAGTATTTT.

The J gene is TRBJ2-1, the V gene TRBV5-1, with D hard to call. In germline, CDR1 is SGHRS, CDR2 YFSETQ. V was cut by 4 bases and J by 0 bases, with 17 bases left in between. This CDR3 has 17 residues. The CDR3 reads CASSLDPHLPSYNEQFF. In DNA form, the CDR3 reads TGCGCCAGCAGCCTGGACCCACATTTACCCTCCTACAATGAGCAGTTCTTC. The whole variable domain, remainder taken from reference TRBV5-1 and TRBJ2-1, is KAGVTQTPRYLIKTRGQQVTLSCSPISGHRSVSWYQQTPGQGLQFLFEYFSETQRNKGNFPGRFSGRQFSNSRSEMNVSTLELGDSALYLCASSLDPHLPSYNEQFFGPGTRLTVL.

The J gene is TRBJ2-3, the V gene TRBV29-1, with D possibly being TRBD1 (5 bases). V was shortened by 6 bases and J by 0 bases, with 13 bases between the two germline ends. The length of the CDR3 is 14 residues. CDR1 and CDR2 (germline): SQVTM, ANQGSEA. The DNA for the CDR3 is TGCAGCGTAGACAGTCCCTCTAGCACAGATACGCAGTATTTT. Translation gives CSVDSPSSTDTQYF.

Here the CDR3 reads CASSQFPRQQETQYF. CDR3 DNA: TGCGCCAGCAGTCAATTCCCCCGACAGCAAGAGACCCAGTACTTC. The chain is built from TRBV23-1 and TRBJ2-5; the D gene is possibly TRBD1 (5 bases). TRBV23-1 is known as an ORF, though its function is uncertain. This CDR3 spans 15 amino acids. V was shortened by 1 base and J by 2 bases, with 11 bases between the two germline ends.

This clonotype was counted once. The gene calls are TRBV7-2 and TRBJ2-7, with 10 nucleotides matching TRBD2. Germline V gene lookup returns CDR1 SGHTA and CDR2 FQGNSA. This CDR3 region has 14 residues. J gave up 8 bases and V 2 bases, and 6 bases lay outside the gene matches. The CDR3: CASSLPVAGGQQYF. The CDR3 DNA reads TGTGCCAGCAGCTTACCCGTAGCGGGAGGCCAGCAGTACTTC.

This rearrangement joins TRBV3-1 to TRBJ2-3, with D possibly being TRBD1 (5 bases). The CDR3 has 13 amino acids. V was pared by 4 bases and J by 3 bases, with 8 bases between. Germline lookup yields CDR1 LGHDT and CDR2 YNNKEL (reference sequence). CDR3 sequence (DNA): TGTGCCAGCAGCCGGCAGGGTACAGATACGCAGTATTTT. This encodes CASSRQGTDTQYF.

J is TRBJ1-2 and V is TRBV5-1; TRBD1 agrees at 7 bases. Germline loops: CDR1 SGHRS, CDR2 YFSETQ. Trimming cost V 0 bases and J 7 bases; bases outside gene matches: 6. This CDR3 has 14 amino acids. CDR3 residues: CASSLDRGSSGYTF. CDR3 nucleotide sequence: TGCGCCAGCAGCTTGGACAGGGGATCGTCTGGCTACACCTTC.

The chain carries TRBV18 and TRBJ2-7; D might be TRBD2 (5 bases). The V end was cut by 5 bases, the J end by 6 bases, with 11 bases between. Germline loops: CDR1 KGHSH, CDR2 LQKENI. There are 12 residues in the CDR3. CDR3 in amino acids: CASSSSGSEQYF. The DNA for the CDR3 is TGTGCCAGCTCATCCTCTGGGAGCGAGCAGTACTTC.

The gene calls are TRBV6-5 and TRBJ2-5; D call uncertain. Germline CDR1 MNHEY, CDR2 SVGAGI. This CDR3 has 15 residues. Trimming removed 2 bases from V and 3 bases from J, with 13 bases in between. CDR3 coding DNA: TGTGCCAGCAGTTACCAACGATACGAGGAAGAGACCCAGTACTTC. It encodes CASSYQRYEEETQYF.

The V and J genes are TRBV29-1 and TRBJ1-1; 11 bases align to TRBD1. The CDR3 covers 13 residues. The junction had 2 bases not matched to a gene; V was cut back by 7 bases and J by 1 base. The germline CDR1 and CDR2 sequences are SQVTM and ANQGSEA. In nucleotides, the CDR3 is TGCAGCGCCGGACAGGGGGCGAACACTGAAGCTTTCTTT. Translation gives CSAGQGANTEAFF.

J is TRBJ2-4 and V is TRBV20-1; D is possibly TRBD2 (7 bases). With 0 bases removed from V and 6 bases from J, the gap between germline ends came to 12 bases. CDR1 is DFQATT, CDR2 SNEGSKA, per germline (reference sequence). This CDR3 region has 14 residues. This CDR3 reads CSAREGRGLNIQYF. CDR3 nucleotides: TGCAGTGCTAGAGAGGGGCGGGGGCTAAACATTCAGTACTTC.

The J gene is TRBJ2-7, the V gene TRBV20-1; D perhaps matches TRBD2 (6 bases). Deletions cut 6 bases from V and 6 bases from J, with 15 bases between. Looked up from germline, CDR1 is DFQATT and CDR2 is SNEGSKA (reference sequence). This CDR3 is built from 12 residues. CDR3 DNA sequence: TGCAGTGCCTCCCCCGGGAGAGCCGAGCAGTACTTC. Translated: CSASPGRAEQYF.

This chain links TRBV12-3 or TRBV12-4 with TRBJ1-2, with a weak D call TRBD1 (5 bases). The CDR3 loop spans 13 amino acids. Trimming shortened V by 3 bases and J by 4 bases, and 9 bases separated the two germline ends. CDR3 in amino acids: CASSFEGTYGYTF. CDR3 nucleotide sequence: TGTGCCAGCAGTTTCGAGGGGACCTATGGCTACACCTTC.

In its sample, this clonotype was seen once. The chain links TRBV27 to TRBJ2-1, with unresolved D. The ends were cut back, 1 base at V and 6 bases at J, with 4 bases in the middle. CDR1 and CDR2 (germline): MNHEY, SMNVEV (reference sequence). This CDR3 comprises 12 residues. In DNA, the CDR3 is TGTGCCAGCAGTTTATGGCCCAATGAGCAGTTCTTC. Protein product: CASSLWPNEQFF.

The V call is TRBV18, the J call TRBJ2-2, with 8 nucleotides matching TRBD2. V lost 2 bases to trimming and J lost 4 bases; unmatched junction nucleotides: 9. The CDR3 contains 17 residues. CDR1 is KGHSH and CDR2 is LQKENI in the germline V gene. CDR3 sequence (DNA): TGTGCCAGCTCACCATCCGGGAGGGCCACGGGCACCGGGGAGCTGTTTTTT. It is translated as CASSPSGRATGTGELFF. Supplemented by reference TRBV18 and TRBJ2-2, the full variable domain reads NAGVMQNPRHLVRRRGQEARLRCSPMKGHSHVYWYRQLPEEGLKFMVYLQKENIIDESGMPKERFSAEFPKEGPSILRIQQVVRGDSAAYFCASSPSGRATGTGELFFGEGSRLTVL.

The V call is TRBV12-3 or TRBV12-4, the J call TRBJ2-6, with D possibly TRBD2 on 5 matching bases. CDR3 length: 15 amino acids. Trimming cost V 6 bases and J 2 bases, with 11 bases left between them. CDR3 loop: CASRRVGTGANVLTF. CDR3 bases: TGTGCCAGCAGGAGGGTGGGGACTGGGGCCAACGTCCTGACTTTC.

V is TRBV6-6 and J is TRBJ2-2; D ambiguous. The germline V and J ends were trimmed by 5 bases and 1 base, with 2 bases remaining between them. The length of the CDR3 is 12 residues. CDR1 and CDR2 (germline): MNHNY, SVGAGI (reference sequence). The CDR3 reads CASSQNTGELFF. The CDR3 nucleotides are TGTGCCAGCAGTCAGAACACCGGGGAGCTGTTTTTT.

The V and J genes are TRBV6-2 or TRBV6-3 and TRBJ1-1, with D hard to call. CDR1 is MNHEY and CDR2 is SVGEGT in the germline V gene. CDR3 length equals 12 residues. V was cut by 8 bases and J by 3 bases, with 10 bases left in between. The CDR3 here is CASALPYTEAFF. The DNA of the CDR3 is TGTGCCAGCGCTCTCCCGTACACTGAAGCTTTCTTT.

This chain joins TRBV18 and TRBJ2-4, with D tentatively TRBD1 or TRBD2 (5 bases each). CDR3 length equals 16 residues. Germline assignment: CDR1 KGHSH and CDR2 LQKENI. With 3 bases removed from V and 1 base from J, the gap between germline ends came to 13 bases. CDR3 sequence: CASSPGVGEAKNIQYF. DNA of the CDR3: TGTGCCAGCTCACCGGGCGTGGGGGAGGCCAAAAACATTCAGTACTTC.

This chain joins TRBV3-1 and TRBJ2-6; D is ambiguous. The germline V and J ends were trimmed by 2 bases and 2 bases, with 1 base remaining between them. CDR1 is LGHDT and CDR2 is YNNKEL in the germline V gene (reference sequence). The CDR3 contains 13 residues. The CDR3 DNA reads TGTGCCAGCAGCCAACCTGGGGCCAACGTCCTGACTTTC. Translation gives CASSQPGANVLTF. The variable domain in full, with the rest retrieved from reference TRBV3-1 and TRBJ2-6, is DTAVSQTPKYLVTQMGNDKSIKCEQNLGHDTMYWYKQDSKKFLKIMFSYNNKELIINETVPNRFSPKSPDKAHLNLHINSLELGDSAVYFCASSQPGANVLTFGAGSRLTVL.

V is TRBV7-2 and J is TRBJ1-1, with D hard to call. Trimming stripped 3 bases from V and 4 bases from J, with 9 bases between. Germline-derived CDR1 and CDR2 are SGHTA and FQGNSA. The CDR3 totals 13 residues. CDR3 bases: TGTGCCAGCAGCTTCTGGGAACCCACTGAAGCTTTCTTT. This gives the protein CASSFWEPTEAFF.

The chain couples TRBV29-1 to TRBJ1-1; 9 bases line up with TRBD1. Germline V gene sequence: CDR1 SQVTM, CDR2 ANQGSEA. The CDR3 sequence is 15 residues long. V was pared by 7 bases and J by 1 base, with 10 bases of the junction left unmatched. CDR3 in amino acids: CSARTGAESNTEAFF. The CDR3 DNA sequence: TGCAGCGCCCGGACAGGGGCTGAATCGAACACTGAAGCTTTCTTT.

The V call is TRBV7-8, the J call TRBJ1-2; no firm D call. The CDR3 contains 15 residues. The V and J ends lost 0 bases and 0 bases respectively, with 8 bases between them. CDR1 and CDR2 from the germline V gene are SGHVS and FQNEAQ. CDR3 sequence (DNA): TGTGCCAGCAGCTTAGCGAGGTGGACTAACTATGGCTACACCTTC. Its translation is CASSLARWTNYGYTF.